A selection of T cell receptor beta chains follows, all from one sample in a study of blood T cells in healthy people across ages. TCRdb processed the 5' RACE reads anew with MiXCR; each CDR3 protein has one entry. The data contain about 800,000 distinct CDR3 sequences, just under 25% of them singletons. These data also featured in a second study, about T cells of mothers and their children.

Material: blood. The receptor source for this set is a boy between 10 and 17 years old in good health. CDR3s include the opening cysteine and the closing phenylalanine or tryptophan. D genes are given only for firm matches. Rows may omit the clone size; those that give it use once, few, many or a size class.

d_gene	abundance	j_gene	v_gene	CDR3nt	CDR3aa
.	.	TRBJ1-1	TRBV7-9	TGTGCCAGCAGCCGCTTACCTGAAGCTTTCTTT	CASSRLPEAFF
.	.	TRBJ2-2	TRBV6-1	TGTGCCAGCAGTCTAAACGGGGGGAACACCGGGGAGCTGTTTTTT	CASSLNGGNTGELFF
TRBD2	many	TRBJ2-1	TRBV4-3	TGCGCCAGCAGCCAAGAAAAGGGACTAGAGGGCAATGAGCAGTTCTTC	CASSQEKGLEGNEQFF
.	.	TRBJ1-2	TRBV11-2	TGTGCCAGCAGCTTAGATGCAGGGCGGCAGGGCTACACCTTC	CASSLDAGRQGYTF
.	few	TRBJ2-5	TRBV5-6	TGTGCCAGCAGCTTGTTGCACCAAGAGACCCAGTACTTC	CASSLLHQETQYF
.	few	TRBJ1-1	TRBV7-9	TGTGCCAGCAGCTCCTCGCGTAGGGTGAACACTGAAGCTTTCTTT	CASSSSRRVNTEAFF
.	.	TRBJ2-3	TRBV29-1	TGCAGCGTTGAGATTGCCAACACAGATACGCAGTATTTT	CSVEIANTDTQYF
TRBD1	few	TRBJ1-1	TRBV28	TGTGCCAGCTGGTCTCAGGGGGCCGGGAACACTGAAGCTTTCTTT	CASWSQGAGNTEAFF
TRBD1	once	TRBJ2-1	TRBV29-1	TGCAGCGTTGGAGGGGACAGGATCTACAATGAGCAGTTCTTC	CSVGGDRIYNEQFF
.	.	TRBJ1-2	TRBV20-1	TGCAGTGCCTCAAAGGGGGGCTCGGGGGGTAACTATGGCTACACCTTC	CSASKGGSGGNYGYTF
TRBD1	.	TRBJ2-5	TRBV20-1	TGCAGTACTTCCTATGGGACAGGGTATACGGTCCAAGAGACCCAGTACTTC	CSTSYGTGYTVQETQYF
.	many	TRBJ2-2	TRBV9	TGTGCCAGCAGCGTAGAAATCGGTACCCCAACCGGGGAGCTGTTTTTT	CASSVEIGTPTGELFF
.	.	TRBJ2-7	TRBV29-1	TGCAGCGTTGAACGGGGCCGCTCCGACGAGCAGTACTTC	CSVERGRSDEQYF
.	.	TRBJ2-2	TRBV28	TGTGCCAGCGGCTCAGGGGCTAGCCTAACGAACACCGGGGAGCTGTTTTTT	CASGSGASLTNTGELFF
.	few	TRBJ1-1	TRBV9	TGTGCCAGCAGCGTAGTATCCGGAGGCACTGAAGCTTTCTTT	CASSVVSGGTEAFF
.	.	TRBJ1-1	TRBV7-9	TGTGCCAGCAGCTTGAGGGGGGCTTTCTTT	CASSLRGAFF
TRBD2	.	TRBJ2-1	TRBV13	TGTGCCAGCAGCTCCCATGAGTCTAGCGGGGGGACGGGTTTCTTC	CASSSHESSGGTGFF
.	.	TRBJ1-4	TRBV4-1	TGCGCCAGCAGCCAAGAGTCCAGGGGCGGTGAAAAACTGTTTTTT	CASSQESRGGEKLFF
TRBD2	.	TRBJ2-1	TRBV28	TGTGCCAGCAGTTTCGGGCTAGCGGGAGACGATGAGCAGTTCTTC	CASSFGLAGDDEQFF
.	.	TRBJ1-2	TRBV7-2	TGTGCCAGCATGGAGGCCGCGGGATATGGCTACACCTTC	CASMEAAGYGYTF
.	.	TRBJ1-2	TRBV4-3	TGCGCCAGCAGCCAAGACACGGTTTCTGAGAGAGGCTACACCTTC	CASSQDTVSERGYTF
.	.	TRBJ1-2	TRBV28	TGTGCCAGCAGTTCGACAGCGGGAGGCTACACCTTC	CASSSTAGGYTF
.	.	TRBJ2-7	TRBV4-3	TGCGCCAGCAGCCCTTCGAGACAGATGGCCTACGAGCAGTACTTC	CASSPSRQMAYEQYF
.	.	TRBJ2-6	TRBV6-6	TGTGCCAGCAGTTACTCTCAGTACGCTGGGGCCAACGTCCTGACTTTC	CASSYSQYAGANVLTF
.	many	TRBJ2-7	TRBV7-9	TGTGCCAGCAGCTCCTTCACCTACGAGCAGTACTTC	CASSSFTYEQYF
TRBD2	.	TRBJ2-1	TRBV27	TGTGCCAGCAGGGTTAGCGGGAGAAATGAGCAGTTCTTC	CASRVSGRNEQFF
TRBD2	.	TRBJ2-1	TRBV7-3	TGTGCCAGCAGCCCACTAGCGAACTCCTACAATGAGCAGTTCTTC	CASSPLANSYNEQFF
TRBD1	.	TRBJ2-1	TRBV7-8	TGTGCCAGCAGTTTCGGACAGGCAAGCTCCTACAATGAGCAGTTCTTC	CASSFGQASSYNEQFF
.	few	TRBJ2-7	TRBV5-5	TGTGCCAGCAGCTTTACCTGGGACGGCTACGAGCAGTACTTC	CASSFTWDGYEQYF
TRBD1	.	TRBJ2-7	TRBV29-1	TGCAGCGTTGGGGGAACCGGACAGGGGACCTACGAGCAGTACTTC	CSVGGTGQGTYEQYF
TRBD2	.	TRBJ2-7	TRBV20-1	TGCAGTGCTAGAGATCCCCGGGGGGGGGCCTCCTACGAGCAGTACTTC	CSARDPRGGASYEQYF
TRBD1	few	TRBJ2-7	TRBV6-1	TGTGCCAGCAGTGGATCCAAGACAGGGGCCTACTACGAGCAGTACTTC	CASSGSKTGAYYEQYF
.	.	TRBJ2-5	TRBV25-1	TGTGACAGCAGTGACGACCCCGGCGGGGAGCAGTACTTC	CDSSDDPGGEQYF
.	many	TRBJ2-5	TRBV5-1	TGTGCCAGCAGTTCAGGCCAGATACAAGAGACCCAGTACTTC	CASSSGQIQETQYF
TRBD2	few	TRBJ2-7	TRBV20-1	TGCAGTGTAGCGGGGCGCAGGGTGGTCTTCGAGCAGTACTTC	CSVAGRRVVFEQYF
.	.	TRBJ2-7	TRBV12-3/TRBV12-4	TGTGCCAGCAGTAGGCAGCTAGGGAGCTACGAGCAGTACTTC	CASSRQLGSYEQYF
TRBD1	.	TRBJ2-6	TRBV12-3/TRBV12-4	TGTGCCAGCAGTAGCCGGGACAGGGACTCTTCTGGGGCCAACGTCCTGACTTTC	CASSSRDRDSSGANVLTF
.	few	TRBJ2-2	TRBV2	TGTGCCAGCAGGCTTGAGAACACCGGGGAGCTGTTTTTT	CASRLENTGELFF
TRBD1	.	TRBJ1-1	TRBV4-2	TGTGCCAGCAGCGGACTACAGGGGTTCACTGAAGCTTTCTTT	CASSGLQGFTEAFF
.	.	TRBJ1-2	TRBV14	TGTGCCAGCAGCCGGGCCGGGGGCTACACCTTC	CASSRAGGYTF
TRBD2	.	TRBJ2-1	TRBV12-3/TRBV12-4	TGTGCCAGCAGTCCCGACAGGGGGTCGGGACTAGCGGGATCCCGTTCCTACAATGAGCAGTTCTTC	CASSPDRGSGLAGSRSYNEQFF
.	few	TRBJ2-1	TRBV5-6	TGTGCCAGCAGCTTGGCCGGTAGGGTAGAGCAGTTCTTC	CASSLAGRVEQFF
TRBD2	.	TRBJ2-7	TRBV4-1	TGCGCCAGCAGCCGAATACTAGCGGGACCCTACGAGCAGTACTTC	CASSRILAGPYEQYF
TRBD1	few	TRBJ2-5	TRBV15	TGTGCCACCAGCAGAAATCGACAGGGGGCAGAGACCCAGTACTTC	CATSRNRQGAETQYF
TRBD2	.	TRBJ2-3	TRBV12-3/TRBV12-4	TGTGCCACGATGCGGCGGGAGAGCGTCGGCACAGATACGCAGTATTTT	CATMRRESVGTDTQYF
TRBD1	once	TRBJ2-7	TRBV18	TGTGCCAGCTCACCGCTGAAGGGGGCAGGGTACGAGCAGTACTTC	CASSPLKGAGYEQYF
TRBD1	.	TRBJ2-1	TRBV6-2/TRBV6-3	TGTGCCAGCGCCCCCGGGACAGGCTACAATGAGCAGTTCTTC	CASAPGTGYNEQFF
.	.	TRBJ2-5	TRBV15	TGTGCCACCAGCATCGAAGGGGCTAGGCTAGAGACCCAGTACTTC	CATSIEGARLETQYF
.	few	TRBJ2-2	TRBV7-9	TGTGCCAGCAGCTTAGCCCAACCCGGGGAGCTGTTTTTT	CASSLAQPGELFF
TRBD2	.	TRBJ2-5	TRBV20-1	TGCAGTGCTAGTCTCCAGACTAGCGGGAGCTTCTGGGAGACCCAGTACTTC	CSASLQTSGSFWETQYF
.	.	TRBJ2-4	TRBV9	TGTGCCAGCAGCGTAGGGAGCGGGCAGTTGGGGGACATTCAGTACTTC	CASSVGSGQLGDIQYF
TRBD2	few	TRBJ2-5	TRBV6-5	TGTACCAGCAGTTACCCACTGACTAGCGGGGATCAAGAGACCCAGTACTTC	CTSSYPLTSGDQETQYF
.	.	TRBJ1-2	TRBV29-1	TGCAGCGTTGAAGATCGGGGGAACGAGAACTATGGCTACACCTTC	CSVEDRGNENYGYTF
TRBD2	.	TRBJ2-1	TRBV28	TGTGCCAGCAGTTTAGGGGGCCGATGGGAGCGGGAGTCGACCTACAATGAGCAGTTCTTC	CASSLGGRWERESTYNEQFF